Presented here are 28 T cell receptor beta chains from one specimen sequenced in a study of blood T cell repertoires in COVID-19. The repertoire was sequenced with immunoSEQ multiplex PCR; TCRdb's copy has only in-frame clones and lacks some. The table has approximately 280,000 clones, approximately 88% seen once; the top ten hold about 8.6%. Sequenced: peripheral blood. The receptor set was obtained from a man aged 18 to 29 with active or convalescent COVID-19.

The chain is built from TRBV6-5 and TRBJ1-2, with TRBD1 identical over 7 bases. The CDR3 consists of 16 residues. Trimming at V came to 4 bases and at J to 1 base, leaving 9 bases not matched to a gene. From germline, CDR1 is MNHEY and CDR2 SVGAGI. CDR3 nucleotides: TGTGCCAGCAGTTTTACGGGACAGCGGCTTAACTATGGCTACACCTTC. Translated, it gives CASSFTGQRLNYGYTF.

The DNA for the CDR3 is TGTGCCAGCAGAAAGACAGGGGCCAACACCGGGGAGCTGTTTTTT. Translating it yields CASRKTGANTGELFF. The V call is TRBV6-5, the J call TRBJ2-2, with 8 nucleotides matching TRBD1. Losses at the gene ends were 6 bases for V and 2 bases for J; bases not matched to a gene: 5. CDR1 MNHEY and CDR2 SVGAGI come from the germline V gene. CDR3 length: 15 residues.

The chain uses TRBV7-9 and TRBJ2-7; 9 nucleotides match TRBD2. The germline V gene encodes CDR1 SEHNR and CDR2 FQNEAQ (reference sequence). This CDR3 comprises 15 residues. The V segment lost 6 bases and the J segment 2 bases; nucleotides outside the gene matches: 8. CDR3 region: CASSFSGGSTYEQYF. CDR3 DNA: TGTGCCAGCAGTTTTAGCGGGGGAAGTACCTACGAGCAGTACTTC.

The V gene is TRBV11-2, the J gene TRBJ2-3; 8 positions agree with TRBD1. The CDR3 sequence is 15 residues long. Germline V gives CDR1 SGHAT, CDR2 FQNNGV. J gave up 6 bases and V 6 bases, and 11 bases lay outside the gene matches. The CDR3 DNA reads TGTGCCAGCAGGCGGCCGGGACAGGTAACCGATACGCAGTATTTT. This codes for CASRRPGQVTDTQYF.

J is TRBJ2-7 and V is TRBV18; 7 bases are shared with TRBD1. The germline CDR1 and CDR2 sequences are KGHSH and LQKENI. This CDR3 has 15 amino acids. The V and J ends lost 2 bases and 2 bases, in that order; junction bases with no gene match: 6. The CDR3 DNA sequence: TGTGCCAGCTCACCATTTGCCGGACAGGCCTACGAGCAGTACTTC. Protein: CASSPFAGQAYEQYF.

The genes are TRBV6-6 and TRBJ1-4; D gene uncertain. V gave up 6 bases and J gave up 0 bases, with 14 bases separating them. The CDR3 loop spans 16 amino acids. Germline lookup yields CDR1 MNHNY and CDR2 SVGAGI (reference sequence). The CDR3 region is CASRPRAGATNEKLFF. The CDR3 nucleotides are TGTGCCAGCAGACCCCGCGCGGGTGCAACTAATGAAAAACTGTTTTTT.

This clone was seen a single time. The chain carries TRBV4-1 and TRBJ1-2, with D tentatively TRBD1 (6 bases). V was trimmed by 4 bases and J by 8 bases, leaving 20 bases between them. The CDR3 runs 15 residues. Germline V CDR1 and CDR2: MGHRA, YSYEKL. The CDR3 region has the DNA TGCGCCAGCAGCCTCTCGACAGGAACGTCAGGGGGCTACACCTTC. This encodes CASSLSTGTSGGYTF.

The J gene is TRBJ2-7, the V gene TRBV18; tentative D call: TRBD2 (7 bases). Germline-derived CDR1 and CDR2 are KGHSH and LQKENI. Trimming removed 3 bases from V and 2 bases from J, with 14 bases in between. This CDR3 region has 15 residues. CDR3 in DNA: TGTGCCAGCTCACCGGGGGGGCTCCTCACCTACGAGCAGTACTTC. Translation gives CASSPGGLLTYEQYF.

The chain combines TRBV9 with TRBJ2-3; 7 nucleotides match TRBD1. The CDR3 is made up of 15 amino acids. Germline CDR1 SGDLS, CDR2 YYNGEE. The J segment lost 2 bases and the V segment lost 0 bases, leaving 3 bases of the junction unmatched. The CDR3 bases are TGTGCCAGCAGCGTAGGACAGGGTAACACAGATACGCAGTATTTT. This gives the protein CASSVGQGNTDTQYF.

This clone has a single count. The chain links TRBV19 to TRBJ1-5; maybe TRBD1 (6 bases). This CDR3 is built from 15 residues. The germline V and J ends were trimmed by 7 bases and 3 bases, with 16 bases remaining between them. The germline V gene has CDR1 LNHDA and CDR2 SQIVND (reference sequence). CDR3 residues: CASTPRDTNNQPQHF. DNA of the CDR3: TGTGCCAGTACCCCACGGGACACCAACAATCAGCCCCAGCATTTT.

Only one count was recorded for this clone. This rearrangement joins TRBV11-2 to TRBJ2-3; TRBD2 matches at 11 bases. The V segment lost 5 bases and the J segment 2 bases; nucleotides outside the gene matches: 6. The germline CDR1 and CDR2 sequences are SGHAT and FQNNGV. The length of the CDR3 is 16 residues. The CDR3 protein is CASSATSGVFTDTQYF. CDR3 DNA: TGTGCCAGCAGCGCGACTAGCGGGGTGTTCACAGATACGCAGTATTTT.

The chain recombines TRBV10-3 with TRBJ1-4; D possibly corresponds to TRBD1 (5 bases). Germline V CDR1 and CDR2: ENHRY, SYGVKD. This CDR3 contains 15 residues. The V end was cut by 4 bases, the J end by 5 bases, with 14 bases between. The CDR3 is CAISGGEGTNEKLFF. In DNA, the CDR3 is TGTGCCATCAGTGGGGGGGAGGGGACGAATGAAAAACTGTTTTTT.

This rearrangement joins TRBV20-1 to TRBJ1-2; 7 positions match TRBD1. The CDR3 extends over 14 amino acids. Germline CDR1 reads DFQATT; CDR2 reads SNEGSKA (reference sequence). The junction had 6 bases not matched to a gene; V was cut back by 4 bases and J by 1 base. This chain's CDR3 is CSANEQGLNYGYTF. CDR3 nucleotide sequence: TGCAGTGCTAATGAACAGGGGCTTAACTATGGCTACACCTTC.

This chain connects TRBV6-5 to TRBJ1-4; a weak D match, TRBD1 (6 bases). CDR1 MNHEY and CDR2 SVGAGI come from the germline V gene. CDR3 length equals 15 residues. V dropped 4 bases and J dropped 2 bases, with 11 bases sitting between them. As DNA, the CDR3 is TGTGCCAGCAGTTTAAGGACAGCTACTAATGAAAAACTGTTTTTT. Its translation: CASSLRTATNEKLFF.

V is TRBV2 and J is TRBJ2-3; perhaps TRBD2 as D (5 bases). Germline V gene lookup returns CDR1 SNHLY and CDR2 FYNNEI. There are 13 residues in the CDR3. Trimming removed 4 bases from V and 7 bases from J, with 12 bases in between. The CDR3: CASSGLKTNTQYF. As DNA, the CDR3 is TGTGCCAGCAGTGGCCTCAAGACTAATACGCAGTATTTT.

J is TRBJ2-3 and V is TRBV2, with 7 bases fitting TRBD1. Trimming cost V 8 bases and J 0 bases; bases outside gene matches: 11. CDR3 length: 16 amino acids. Germline CDR1 and CDR2: SNHLY and FYNNEI. CDR3 in amino acids: CASGGPTGSSTDTQYF. The CDR3 bases are TGTGCCAGCGGAGGTCCGACAGGGTCCAGCACAGATACGCAGTATTTT. The full variable domain, in which reference TRBV2 and TRBJ2-3 provide the parts outside the CDR3, is EPEVTQTPSHQVTQMGQEVILRCVPISNHLYFYWYRQILGQKVEFLVSFYNNEISEKSEIFDDQFSVERPDGSNFTLKIRSTKLEDSAMYFCASGGPTGSSTDTQYFGPGTRLTVL.

This rearrangement joins TRBV29-1 to TRBJ1-5; D uncertain. The germline CDR1 and CDR2 sequences are SQVTM and ANQGSEA. The ends were cut back, 1 base at V and 3 bases at J, with 4 bases in the middle. CDR3 length: 12 amino acids. CDR3 DNA sequence: TGCAGCGTTGAAGGGCCCAATCAGCCCCAGCATTTT. Protein: CSVEGPNQPQHF. Complete variable domain (other parts from reference TRBV29-1 and TRBJ1-5): SAVISQKPSRDICQRGTSLTIQCQVDSQVTMMFWYRQQPGQSLTLIATANQGSEATYESGFVIDKFPISRPNLTFSTLTVSNMSPEDSSIYLCSVEGPNQPQHFGDGTRLSIL.

The chain employs TRBV5-1 and TRBJ2-1, with D maybe TRBD2 (5 bases). V shed 2 bases and J shed 5 bases, with 11 bases lying between them. CDR3 length: 14 residues. Per the germline V gene, CDR1 is SGHRS and CDR2 is YFSETQ. The CDR3 loop is CASSFTSKNNEQFF. CDR3 DNA: TGCGCCAGCAGCTTCACTAGTAAAAACAATGAGCAGTTCTTC.

V usage is TRBV5-1 and J usage is TRBJ2-1, with a tentative D call TRBD1 (6 bases). CDR1 and CDR2 (germline): SGHRS, YFSETQ. V dropped 1 base and J dropped 1 base, with 9 bases sitting between them. The CDR3 totals 15 residues. The CDR3 nucleotides are TGCGCCAGCAGCTTGAACAGGGTTTCCTACAATGAGCAGTTCTTC. Translated: CASSLNRVSYNEQFF.

J is TRBJ1-2 and V is TRBV6-2 or TRBV6-3; tentatively, D is TRBD1 (6 bases). Trimming removed 2 bases from V and 6 bases from J, with 22 bases in between. The CDR3 sequence is 17 residues long. The germline CDR1 and CDR2 sequences are MNHEY and SVGEGT. CDR3 residues: CASSYEPPGTGRNGYTF. The CDR3 DNA sequence: TGTGCCAGCAGTTACGAGCCCCCCGGTACAGGGAGAAATGGCTACACCTTC.

The sample holds one count of this clone. The identical CDR3 is also encoded by other nucleotide sequences in the sample. The chain is built from TRBV6-5 and TRBJ2-2, with D unresolved. Trimming pared 0 bases from V and 6 bases from J, leaving 8 bases between. The CDR3 covers 14 residues. Germline values: CDR1 MNHEY, CDR2 SVGAGI. The CDR3 loop reads CASSYSRASGELFF. CDR3 bases: TGTGCCAGCAGTTACTCGAGAGCCTCCGGGGAGCTGTTTTTT.

The J gene is TRBJ2-3, the V gene TRBV5-1; tentatively, D is TRBD2 (6 bases). Per germline, CDR1 SGHRS and CDR2 YFSETQ. This CDR3 is built from 15 residues. V was clipped by 3 bases and J by 1 base, with 12 bases between them. The CDR3 here is CASSSGTPRTDTQYF. The CDR3 nucleotides read TGCGCCAGCAGCTCCGGGACTCCCCGCACAGATACGCAGTATTTT.

The chain carries TRBV6-2 or TRBV6-3 and TRBJ1-1; possibly TRBD1 for D (5 bases). V gave up 5 bases and J gave up 2 bases, with 24 bases separating them. The CDR3 is 18 amino acids. Per the germline V gene, CDR1 is MNHEY and CDR2 is SVGEGT. Here the CDR3 reads CASSTGEWSGSSNTEAFF. For the CDR3, the DNA is TGTGCCAGCAGTACGGGGGAATGGAGCGGGAGTTCAAACACTGAAGCTTTCTTT.

The DNA of the CDR3 is TGTGCCAGCAGCTGTAACCCAGACAGGGAAGAAGATGAGCAGTTCTTC. Its translation: CASSCNPDREEDEQFF. The J gene is TRBJ2-1, the V gene TRBV5-6, with 7 bases lining up with TRBD1. V dropped 3 bases and J dropped 8; count of bases not matched to a gene: 14. Germline values: CDR1 SGHDT, CDR2 YYEEEE. The CDR3 totals 16 residues.

The CDR3 reads CASSRTGGFYEQFF. The CDR3, as DNA: TGTGCCAGCAGCCGTACGGGGGGCTTCTATGAGCAGTTCTTC. The rearrangement links TRBV3-1 (or the pseudogene TRBV3-2) to TRBJ2-1, with D tentatively TRBD2 (7 bases). V lost 4 bases and J 8 bases, leaving 15 bases between the germline ends. The CDR3 is 14 residues long. Germline assignment: CDR1 LGHDT and CDR2 YNNKEL (reference sequence).

This clone was picked up one time. This chain uses TRBV3-1 (or the pseudogene TRBV3-2) with TRBJ2-7, with TRBD2 identical over 12 bases. CDR1 and CDR2 (germline): LGHDT, YNNKEL (reference sequence). This CDR3 has 15 amino acids. Trimming at V came to 5 bases and at J to 5 bases, leaving 7 bases not matched to a gene. As DNA, the CDR3 is TGTGCCAGCAGCAGGACTAGCGGGGTTTGGGACGAGCAGTACTTC. It specifies CASSRTSGVWDEQYF.

V gene TRBV9 combines with J gene TRBJ2-6; 7 positions match TRBD1. The V gene's germline CDR1 is SGDLS and CDR2 YYNGEE. The V segment lost 4 bases and the J segment 0 bases; nucleotides outside the gene matches: 16. This CDR3 region has 20 residues. CDR3 coding DNA: TGTGCCAGCAGCCACCCAAGACAGGGCAATACCCCCTCTGGGGCCAACGTCCTGACTTTC. Amino acid sequence: CASSHPRQGNTPSGANVLTF.

The CDR3 spells CASSSGGRISYEQYF. The CDR3 coding sequence is TGTGCCAGCAGTTCTGGGGGCCGGATATCCTACGAGCAGTACTTC. The chain carries TRBV28 and TRBJ2-7; possible D gene TRBD1, 6 bases. Trimming removed 4 bases at V and 1 base at J, with 14 bases between. CDR3 size: 15 residues. Germline V gene sequence: CDR1 MDHEN, CDR2 SYDVKM.